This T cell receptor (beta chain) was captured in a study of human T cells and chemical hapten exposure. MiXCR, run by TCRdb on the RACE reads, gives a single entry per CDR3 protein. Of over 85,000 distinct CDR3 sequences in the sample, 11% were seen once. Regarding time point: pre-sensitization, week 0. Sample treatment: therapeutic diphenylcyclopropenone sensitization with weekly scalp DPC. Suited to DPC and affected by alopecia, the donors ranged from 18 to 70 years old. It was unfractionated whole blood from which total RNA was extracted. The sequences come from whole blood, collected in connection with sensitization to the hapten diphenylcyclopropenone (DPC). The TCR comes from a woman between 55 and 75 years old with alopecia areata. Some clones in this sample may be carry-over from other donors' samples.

DNA of the CDR3: TGTGCCAGCAGCTTACACACCGGGGAGCTGTTTTTT. Translation gives CASSLHTGELFF. This chain connects TRBV7-6 to TRBJ2-2; D is ambiguous. Per the germline V gene, CDR1 is SGHVS and CDR2 is FNYEAQ. V was cut by 2 bases and J by 3 bases, with 1 base left in between. The CDR3 has 12 amino acids.